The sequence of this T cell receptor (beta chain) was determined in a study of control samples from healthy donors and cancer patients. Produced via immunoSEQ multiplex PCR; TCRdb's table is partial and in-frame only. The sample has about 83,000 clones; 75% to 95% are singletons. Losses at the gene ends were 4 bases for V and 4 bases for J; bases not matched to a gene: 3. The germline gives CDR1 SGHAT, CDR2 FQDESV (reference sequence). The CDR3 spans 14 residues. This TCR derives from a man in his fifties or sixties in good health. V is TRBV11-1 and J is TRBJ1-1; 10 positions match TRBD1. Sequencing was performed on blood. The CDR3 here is CASSWGQGSTEAFF. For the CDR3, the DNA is TGTGCCAGCAGCTGGGGACAGGGGAGCACTGAAGCTTTCTTT. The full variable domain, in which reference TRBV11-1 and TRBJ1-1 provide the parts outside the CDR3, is EAEVAQSPRYKITEKSQAVAFWCDPISGHATLYWYRQILGQGPELLVQFQDESVVDDSQLPKDRFSAERLKGVDSTLKIQPAELGDSAMYLCASSWGQGSTEAFFGQGTRLTVV.